This entry features one TCR beta chain sequence. The sample belongs to a study of T cell repertoires in cytomegalovirus infection. Study-level information: Based on public TCR beta signatures, there were indications of CMV infection and of a matching HLA type.

TCRdb used MiXCR to reprocess the reads, holding one entry per CDR3 protein. In the table there are roughly 500,000 distinct CDR3 sequences, around 10% of which are singletons. This CDR3 has 16 residues. Per germline, CDR1 LNHDA and CDR2 SQIVND (reference sequence). V was pared by 5 bases and J by 4 bases, with 18 bases between. The chain has TRBV19 and TRBJ2-1; D is unclear. This TCR derives from a human donor in good health (CMV status not recorded). Some clones in this sample may be carry-over from other donors' samples. Sample: PBMCs. CDR3 amino acids: CASSLRTGRMYNEQFF. The CDR3 DNA follows: TGTGCCAGTAGTCTTCGGACGGGTAGGATGTACAATGAGCAGTTCTTC. Combining the CDR3 with reference TRBV19 and TRBJ2-1 gives the whole variable domain DGGITQSPKYLFRKEGQNVTLSCEQNLNHDAMYWYRQDPGQGLRLIYYSQIVNDFQKGDIAEGYSVSREKKESFPLTVTSAQKNPTAFYLCASSLRTGRMYNEQFFGPGTRLTVL.